This TCR beta chain was captured in a study of T cell responses to AZD1222 COVID-19 vaccine. General study points: Reports indicate that nearly half of spike-specific TCRs are directed at unmutated variant regions.

Second doses that came at about 4 or about 12 weeks were put together. The trim removed 7 bases at V and 1 base at J, leaving 10 bases unmatched. This CDR3 spans 18 amino acids. The germline gives CDR1 SGHRS, CDR2 YFSETQ. Data came from immunoSEQ multiplex PCR; TCRdb stores just in-frame clones and leaves some out. Here the sample spans approximately 140,000 clones, around 90% being singletons. About this clone itself: Its specificity is not known.

This receptor was identified in an adult who received the AZD1222 COVID-19 vaccine. Sequencing used peripheral blood, obtained 28 days after the second AZD1222 dose. The gene calls are TRBV5-1 and TRBJ2-1; the match to TRBD2 covers 14 bases. CDR3 nucleotides: TGCGCCAGCCTTCCGGGACTAGCGGGAGCGGGGTCCTACAATGAGCAGTTCTTC. This encodes CASLPGLAGAGSYNEQFF.